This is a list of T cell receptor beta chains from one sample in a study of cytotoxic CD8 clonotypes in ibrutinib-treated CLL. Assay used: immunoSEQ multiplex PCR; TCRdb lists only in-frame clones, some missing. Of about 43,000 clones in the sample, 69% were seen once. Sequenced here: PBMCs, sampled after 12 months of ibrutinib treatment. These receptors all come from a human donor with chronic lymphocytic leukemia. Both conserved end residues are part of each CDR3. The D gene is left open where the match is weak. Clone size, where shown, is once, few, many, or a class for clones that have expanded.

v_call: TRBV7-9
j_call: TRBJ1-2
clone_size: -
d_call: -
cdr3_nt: TGTGCCAGCAGCCTCTTAGACTATGGCTACACCTTC
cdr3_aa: CASSLLDYGYTF

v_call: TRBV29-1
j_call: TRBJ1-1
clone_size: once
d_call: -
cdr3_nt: TGCAGCACCCACGGAGTCGTCAAGGACACTGAAGCTTTCTTT
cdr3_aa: CSTHGVVKDTEAFF

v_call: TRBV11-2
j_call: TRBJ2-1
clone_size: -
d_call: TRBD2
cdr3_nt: TGTGCCAGCAGCTTTAGCGGGGGCCCCTACAATGAGCAGTTCTTC
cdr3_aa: CASSFSGGPYNEQFF

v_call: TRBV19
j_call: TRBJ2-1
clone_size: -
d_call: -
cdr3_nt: TGTGCCAGTAGTTCGGACGCCTACAATGAGCAGTTCTTC
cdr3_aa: CASSSDAYNEQFF

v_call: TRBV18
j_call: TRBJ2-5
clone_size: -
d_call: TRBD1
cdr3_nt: TGTGCCAGCTCACCAGGGACAGGAGGTCTCGGGGAGACCCAGTACTTC
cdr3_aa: CASSPGTGGLGETQYF

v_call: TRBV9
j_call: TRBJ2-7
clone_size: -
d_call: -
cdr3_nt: TGTGCCAGCAGCTTTGGATCGGGCCTCACCTACGAGCAGTACTTC
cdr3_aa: CASSFGSGLTYEQYF

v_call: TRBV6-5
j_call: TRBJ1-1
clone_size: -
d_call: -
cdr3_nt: TGTGCCAGCAGACTTCAGGAGCTCTACACTGAAGCTTTCTTT
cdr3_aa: CASRLQELYTEAFF

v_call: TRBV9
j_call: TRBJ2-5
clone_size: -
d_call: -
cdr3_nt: TGTGCCAGCAGCGTTTCAGGAGTTGGGACCCAGTACTTC
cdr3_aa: CASSVSGVGTQYF

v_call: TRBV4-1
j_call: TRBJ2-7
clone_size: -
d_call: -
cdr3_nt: TGCGCCAGCAGCCAAGATGAGCGCGCGTCCTACGAGCAGTACTTC
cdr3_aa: CASSQDERASYEQYF

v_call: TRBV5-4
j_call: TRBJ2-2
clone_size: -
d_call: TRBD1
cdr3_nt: TGTGCCAGCAGCTCGGGACAGGGCCCGGAGGGGGAGCTGTTTTTT
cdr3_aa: CASSSGQGPEGELFF

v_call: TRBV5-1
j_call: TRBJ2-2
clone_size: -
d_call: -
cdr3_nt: TGCGCCAGCAGCTTGGCCGGACCGAACACCGGGGAGCTGTTTTTT
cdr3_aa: CASSLAGPNTGELFF

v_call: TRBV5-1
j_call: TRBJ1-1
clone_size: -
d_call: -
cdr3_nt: TGCGCCAGCAGCTTATCAGGGTTGAACACTGAAGCTTTCTTT
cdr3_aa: CASSLSGLNTEAFF

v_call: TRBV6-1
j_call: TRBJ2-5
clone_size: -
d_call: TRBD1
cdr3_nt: TGTGCCAGCAGTGCCAGGACAGGGGATCGGGAGACCCAGTACTTC
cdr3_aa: CASSARTGDRETQYF

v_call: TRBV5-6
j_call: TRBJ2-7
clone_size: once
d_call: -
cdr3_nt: TGTGCCAGCAGTTGGGACTCCCCCTTCCATTACGAGCAGTACTTC
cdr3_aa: CASSWDSPFHYEQYF

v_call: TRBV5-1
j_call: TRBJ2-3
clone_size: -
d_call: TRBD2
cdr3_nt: TGCGCCAGCAGCTTGGTTCTAGCGGGGGGTCTAGATACGCAGTATTTT
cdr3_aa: CASSLVLAGGLDTQYF

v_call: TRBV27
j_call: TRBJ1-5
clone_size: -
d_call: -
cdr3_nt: TGTGCCAGCAGTCGAACTTCCGAGGCTGGGAACAATCAGCCCCAGCATTTT
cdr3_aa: CASSRTSEAGNNQPQHF

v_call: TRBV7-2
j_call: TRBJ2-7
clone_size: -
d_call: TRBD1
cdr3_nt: TGTGCCAGCAGCTTAGTCTCCGGGACAGGGGCCCACGAGCAGTACTTC
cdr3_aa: CASSLVSGTGAHEQYF

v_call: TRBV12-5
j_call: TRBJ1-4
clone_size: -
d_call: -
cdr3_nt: TGTGCTAGTGTCCCCCCGGCCGGGGGTGATGAAAAACTGTTTTTT
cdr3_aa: CASVPPAGGDEKLFF

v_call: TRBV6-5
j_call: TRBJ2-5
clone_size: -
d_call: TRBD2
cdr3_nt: TGTGCCAGCAGTTATCGAGCGGGGCGGCAAGAGACCCAGTACTTC
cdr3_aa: CASSYRAGRQETQYF

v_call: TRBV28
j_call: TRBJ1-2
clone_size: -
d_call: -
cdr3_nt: TGTGCCAGCAGAAAAAGGACGACCTATGGCCACACCTTC
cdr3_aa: CASRKRTTYGHTF

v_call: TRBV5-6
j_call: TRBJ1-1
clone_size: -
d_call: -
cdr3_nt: TGTGCCAGCAGCTTGTGGGGAGGGACTGAAGCTTTCTTT
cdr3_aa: CASSLWGGTEAFF

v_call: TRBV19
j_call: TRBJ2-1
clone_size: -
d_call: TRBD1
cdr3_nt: TGTGCCAGTAGTATCCCCGGCAGGGGGAGCAATGAGCAGTTCTTC
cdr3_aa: CASSIPGRGSNEQFF

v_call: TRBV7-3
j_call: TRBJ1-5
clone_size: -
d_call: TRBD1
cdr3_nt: TGTGCCAGCAGCCCCCGGGGACAGACCCCCAATCAGCCCCAGCATTTT
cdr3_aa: CASSPRGQTPNQPQHF

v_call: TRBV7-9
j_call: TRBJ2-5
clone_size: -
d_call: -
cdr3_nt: TGTGCCAGCAGCGCGCGGGCTACTGGAGAGACCCAGTACTTC
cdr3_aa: CASSARATGETQYF

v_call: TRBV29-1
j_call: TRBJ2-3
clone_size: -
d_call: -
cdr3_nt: TGCAGCGTTACGGGGTTTAGCACAGATACGCAGTATTTT
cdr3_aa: CSVTGFSTDTQYF

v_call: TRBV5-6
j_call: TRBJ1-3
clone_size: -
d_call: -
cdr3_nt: TGTGCCAGCAGCTCCCCCGGAAACACCATATATTTT
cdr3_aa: CASSSPGNTIYF

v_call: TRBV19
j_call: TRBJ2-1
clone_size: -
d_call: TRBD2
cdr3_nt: TGTGCCAGTAGTCCGGGACTAGCGGGGGGGATTAATGAGCAGTTCTTC
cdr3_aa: CASSPGLAGGINEQFF

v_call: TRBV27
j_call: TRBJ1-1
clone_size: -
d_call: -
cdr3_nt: TGTGCCAGCAGTTTCGCGAAGAACACTGAAGCTTTCTTT
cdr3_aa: CASSFAKNTEAFF

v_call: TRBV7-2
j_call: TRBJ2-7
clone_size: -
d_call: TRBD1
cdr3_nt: TGTGCCAGCAGCGGGGACAGGGGGCCCTACGAGCAGTACTTC
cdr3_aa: CASSGDRGPYEQYF

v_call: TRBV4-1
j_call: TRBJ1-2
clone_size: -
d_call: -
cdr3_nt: TGCGCCAGCAGCCAAGAGGGGGGGCCGAACTATGGCTACACCTTC
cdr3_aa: CASSQEGGPNYGYTF

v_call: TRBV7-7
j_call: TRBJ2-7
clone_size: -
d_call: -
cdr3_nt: TGTGCTAGCAGCTTAGGTGTCAGTCCAGTATACGAGCAGTACTTC
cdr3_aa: CASSLGVSPVYEQYF

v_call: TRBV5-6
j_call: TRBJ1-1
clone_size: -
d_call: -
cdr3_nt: TGTGCCAGCAGCCCTGACAGGCGCGTTACTGAAGCTTTCTTT
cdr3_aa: CASSPDRRVTEAFF

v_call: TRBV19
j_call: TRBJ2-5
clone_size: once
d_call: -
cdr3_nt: TGTGCCACTAGGAGATGGGACGGCCAAGAGACCCAGTACTTC
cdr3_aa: CATRRWDGQETQYF

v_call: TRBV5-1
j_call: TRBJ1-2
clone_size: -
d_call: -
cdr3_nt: TGCGCCAGCAGCTTGGCCTTCCGGGACGGTCATAACTATGGCTACACCTTC
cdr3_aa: CASSLAFRDGHNYGYTF

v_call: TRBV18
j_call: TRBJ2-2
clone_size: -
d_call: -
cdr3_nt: TGTGCCAGCTCACCAGCAGGGCTCTTCGGGTTCTCCGGGGAGCTGTTTTTT
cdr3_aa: CASSPAGLFGFSGELFF

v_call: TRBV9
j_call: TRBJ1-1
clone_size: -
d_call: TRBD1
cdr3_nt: TGTGCCAGCAGCGTTGGGGGACAGGGGGCGGGAATAGCTTTCTTT
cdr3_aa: CASSVGGQGAGIAFF

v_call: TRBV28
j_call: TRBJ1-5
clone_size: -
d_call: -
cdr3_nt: TGTGCCAGCAGTCCAGGGAGCCTAGTTTTTTGGCCCCAGCATTTT
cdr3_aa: CASSPGSLVFWPQHF

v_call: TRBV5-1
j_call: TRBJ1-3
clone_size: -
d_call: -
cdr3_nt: TGCGCCAGCAGCTTGAGTGGGGAGAGTAAAGTAGACACCATATATTTT
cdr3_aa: CASSLSGESKVDTIYF

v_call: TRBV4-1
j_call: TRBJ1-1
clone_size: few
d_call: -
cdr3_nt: TGCGCCAGCAGCCAAGATACCAGATTGATATCTTTCTTT
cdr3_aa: CASSQDTRLISFF

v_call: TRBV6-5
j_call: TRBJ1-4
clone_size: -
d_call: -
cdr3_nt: TGTGCCAGCAGTCCTCCGGGGGTAGAAAAACTGTTTTTT
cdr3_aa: CASSPPGVEKLFF

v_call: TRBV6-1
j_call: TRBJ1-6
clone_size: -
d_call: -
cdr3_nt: TGTGCCGTCACTGAGCGGGGCCCAAATAATTCACCCCTCCACTTT
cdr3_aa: CAVTERGPNNSPLHF

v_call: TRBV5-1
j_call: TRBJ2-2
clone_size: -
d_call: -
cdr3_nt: TGCGCCAGCAGCTTGCAGGGGACCGGGGAGCTGTTTTTT
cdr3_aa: CASSLQGTGELFF

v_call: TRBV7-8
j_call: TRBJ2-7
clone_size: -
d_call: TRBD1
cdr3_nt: TGTGCCAGCAGCTTAGGTCGGACAGGGATAAGCTACGAGCAGTACTTC
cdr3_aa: CASSLGRTGISYEQYF

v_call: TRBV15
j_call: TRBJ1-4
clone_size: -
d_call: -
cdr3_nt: TGTGCCACCAGCAGTGGGGCCACTAATGAAAAACTGTTTTTT
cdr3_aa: CATSSGATNEKLFF

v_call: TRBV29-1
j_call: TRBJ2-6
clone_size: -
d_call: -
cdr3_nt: TGCAGCGTAGTACAGGCCTCTGGGGCCAACGTCCTGACTTTC
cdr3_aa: CSVVQASGANVLTF